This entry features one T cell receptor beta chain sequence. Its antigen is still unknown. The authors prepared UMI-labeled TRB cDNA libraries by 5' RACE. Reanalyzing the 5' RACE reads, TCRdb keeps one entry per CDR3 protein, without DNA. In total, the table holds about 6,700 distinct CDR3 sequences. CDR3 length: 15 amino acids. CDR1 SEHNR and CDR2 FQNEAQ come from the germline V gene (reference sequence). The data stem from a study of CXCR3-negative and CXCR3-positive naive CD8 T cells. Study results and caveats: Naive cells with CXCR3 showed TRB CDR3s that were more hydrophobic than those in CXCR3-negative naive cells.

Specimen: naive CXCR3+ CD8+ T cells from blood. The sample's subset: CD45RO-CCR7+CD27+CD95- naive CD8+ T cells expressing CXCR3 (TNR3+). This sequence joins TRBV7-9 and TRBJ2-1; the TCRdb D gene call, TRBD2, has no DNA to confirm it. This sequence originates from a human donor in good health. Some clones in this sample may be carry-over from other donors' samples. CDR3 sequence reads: CASRRTSPPYNEQFF.